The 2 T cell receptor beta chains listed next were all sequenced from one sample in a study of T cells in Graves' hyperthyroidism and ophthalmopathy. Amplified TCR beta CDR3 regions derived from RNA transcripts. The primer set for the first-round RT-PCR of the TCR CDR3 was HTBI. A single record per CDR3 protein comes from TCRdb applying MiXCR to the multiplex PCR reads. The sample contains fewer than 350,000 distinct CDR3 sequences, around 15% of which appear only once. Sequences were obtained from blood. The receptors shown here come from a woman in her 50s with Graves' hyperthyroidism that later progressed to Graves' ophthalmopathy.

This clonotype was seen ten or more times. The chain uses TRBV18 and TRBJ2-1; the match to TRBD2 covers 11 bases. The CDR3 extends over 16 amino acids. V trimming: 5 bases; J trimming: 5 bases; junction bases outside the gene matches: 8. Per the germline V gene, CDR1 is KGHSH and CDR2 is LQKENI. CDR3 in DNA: TGTGCCAGCTCATCGCAACTAGCGGGAGCTAACAATGAGCAGTTCTTC. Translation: CASSSQLAGANNEQFF.

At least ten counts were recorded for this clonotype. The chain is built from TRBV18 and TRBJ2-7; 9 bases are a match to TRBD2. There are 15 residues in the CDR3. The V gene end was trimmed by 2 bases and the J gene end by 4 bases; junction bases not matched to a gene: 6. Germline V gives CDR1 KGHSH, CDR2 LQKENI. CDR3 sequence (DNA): TGTGCCAGCTCACCAGGAGCGGGAGGTGGGTACGAGCAGTACTTC. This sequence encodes CASSPGAGGGYEQYF.